These 7 T cell receptor beta chains share one sample of origin, sequenced in a study of blood T cell repertoires in COVID-19. Only in-frame clones appear in the TCRdb table, and some are missing; sequencing was by immunoSEQ multiplex PCR. Altogether 130,000 to 150,000 clones are present, roughly 79% being singletons, with the ten largest covering roughly 8.2%. Sequenced: peripheral blood. Receptor source: a human donor in a cohort sampled during active COVID-19.

This rearrangement joins TRBV29-1 to TRBJ1-2; D is unresolved. Germline CDR1 is SQVTM and CDR2 is ANQGSEA. The CDR3 covers 12 residues. The V and J ends lost 0 bases and 4 bases respectively, with 6 bases between them. The CDR3 nucleotides are TGCAGCGTTGAAGATAGCATCTATGGCTACACCTTC. This encodes CSVEDSIYGYTF.

The chain employs TRBV6-2 or TRBV6-3 and TRBJ1-5; 11 nucleotides agree with TRBD1. CDR1 MNHEY and CDR2 SVGEGT come from the germline V gene. After removal of 4 bases from V and 3 bases from J, the junction contained 5 bases not matched to a gene. CDR3 length equals 16 residues. CDR3 bases: TGTGCCAGCAGTTCCGGGACAGGGGGTTACAATCAGCCCCAGCATTTT. Protein: CASSSGTGGYNQPQHF.

The genes are TRBV5-6 and TRBJ1-2, with 8 bases that match TRBD1. The CDR3 is made up of 15 amino acids. Germline V gives CDR1 SGHDT, CDR2 YYEEEE. Trimming removed 2 bases from V and 4 bases from J; junction bases left unmatched: 7. CDR3 loop: CASSFGQGGFYGYTF. DNA for the CDR3: TGTGCCAGCAGCTTTGGACAGGGTGGATTCTATGGCTACACCTTC.

The gene calls are TRBV6-2 or TRBV6-3 and TRBJ2-7; a weak D match, TRBD1 (6 bases). CDR1 and CDR2 from the germline V gene are MNHEY and SVGEGT. There are 14 residues in the CDR3. The V end lost 0 bases, the J end lost 3 bases, and 9 bases lay between the germline ends. The CDR3 spells CASSYSGTNYEQYF. The CDR3 coding sequence is TGTGCCAGCAGTTACTCAGGGACAAACTACGAGCAGTACTTC.

The V and J genes are TRBV7-2 and TRBJ1-2, with TRBD1 matching over 7 bases. CDR3 length: 14 residues. CDR1 SGHTA and CDR2 FQGNSA come from the germline V gene. Losses at the gene ends were 4 bases for V and 6 bases for J; bases not matched to a gene: 8. The CDR3 loop is CASSSYRTGDGYTF. In nucleotides, the CDR3 is TGTGCCAGCAGCTCATACCGGACAGGAGATGGCTACACCTTC.

The rearrangement links TRBV7-8 to TRBJ2-7, with 8 positions matching TRBD1. V shed 5 bases and J 5 bases; nucleotides not matched to a gene: 5. The germline V gene has CDR1 SGHVS and CDR2 FQNEAQ. This CDR3 is built from 13 residues. The CDR3 region is CASSPDRVHEQYF. The CDR3 DNA is TGTGCCAGCAGCCCGGACAGGGTCCACGAGCAGTACTTC.

This clone was seen only once. V usage is TRBV28 and J usage is TRBJ2-7; 11 nucleotides match TRBD2. The length of the CDR3 is 13 residues. V was clipped by 7 bases and J by 5 bases; unmatched bases: 4. Per germline, CDR1 MDHEN and CDR2 SYDVKM. The CDR3: CASKNSGRDEQYF. CDR3 DNA: TGTGCCAGCAAGAATAGCGGGAGGGACGAGCAGTACTTC.